Below, one TCR beta chain is given with its context. Original handling: Reference gene primer amplification gave nucleated cell count estimates. Method: immunoSEQ multiplex PCR; TCRdb's copy keeps in-frame clones and lacks some. V and J calls and clone size are those listed in that table; D and trimming were worked out from the DNA. The table records about 210,000 clones, about three quarters of them present only once. V shed 5 bases, J shed 3 bases, and the junction held 8 bases outside the gene matches. The CDR3 contains 15 residues. Germline lookup yields CDR1 SGHAT and CDR2 FQNNGV. This sample was included in a study of blood T cell repertoires in COVID-19.

The sequencing input was peripheral blood. This sequence originates from a woman in her 70s with acute or convalescent COVID-19. The V gene is TRBV11-2, the J gene TRBJ1-1; the match to TRBD1 covers 8 bases. This CDR3 reads CASSPGTGRDTEAFF. CDR3 DNA sequence: TGTGCCAGCAGCCCTGGGACAGGCCGAGACACTGAAGCTTTCTTT.